This T cell receptor (beta chain) was profiled in a study of human T cells and chemical hapten exposure. The length of the CDR3 is 15 residues. Between the trimmed V and J ends, which lost 5 bases and 0 bases, there was a span of 11 bases. One entry per CDR3 protein results from TCRdb running MiXCR on the RACE reads. Among about 51,000 distinct CDR3 sequences listed, roughly a tenth were seen once. This sample's time point: pre-sensitization, week 0. Treatment specified: therapeutic diphenylcyclopropenone sensitization with weekly scalp DPC. The table lists this clonotype with many counts. This receptor was identified in a woman in her forties with alopecia areata. Some clones in this sample may be carry-over from other donors' samples. Sequencing used whole blood, obtained in connection with sensitization to the hapten diphenylcyclopropenone (DPC). The chain has TRBV6-7 and TRBJ1-5; possible D gene TRBD1, 5 bases. TRBV6-7 is known as an ORF, though its function is uncertain. CDR3 protein: CASSRDGNSNQPQHF. DNA for the CDR3: TGTGCCAGCAGTCGGGACGGCAATAGCAATCAGCCCCAGCATTTT.